This T cell receptor beta chain comes out of a study of post-analysis software for immune sequencing data (dated by TCRdb to between 2014 and 2017). Notes on the research overall: Relapsing-remitting, secondary progressive and progressive-relapsing multiple sclerosis were recorded as disease courses, and subtype annotation was lacking for some patients. The patient repertoires were set against eleven to twelve previously published healthy control repertoires from donors whose ages ranged from 6 to 25 years. A subset of samples was prepared in parallel using single-end sample barcoding, then pooled and co-amplified after Illumina adapter ligation. Results and caveats for the whole study, not just this receptor: Compared with controls, multiple sclerosis patients had significantly lower normalized Chao1 diversity, a finding suggesting substantial peripheral T-cell clonal expansion. The multiple sclerosis patient group was slightly younger than the control group. Strong co-clustering of samples prepared in the same batch was shown by direct clustering with F measure, prompting a batch-effect correction. Significantly higher frequencies in patients than in controls were found for roughly 5 TRBV segments, including TRBV5-6, TRBV5-1 and TRBV20-1.

The CDR3 spans 13 residues, from the cysteine through the phenylalanine. Only the CDR3 DNA stays, 39 bases, in frame from base 1. CDR1 and CDR2, looked up from the germline V gene, are LGHNA and YNFKEQ. V trim: 6 bases; J trim: 1 base; unmatched bases: 2. To demonstrate the VDJtools post-analysis software, TCR beta repertoires were profiled from the peripheral blood of about 14 young patients with multiple sclerosis. The multiple sclerosis patients were children and adolescents ranging in age from about 6 to 17 years. As concerns this clonotype: The antigen it recognizes is unknown. Within one base of it there is no much larger clone, and no base qualities were kept.

The library was obtained by PCR. The listed sequencing device is Illumina HiSeq 2500. To reduce PCR and sequencing biases, unique molecular identifiers were built into the TCR beta cDNA libraries. Every 1 to 10 million input T cells yielded 500,000 or so cDNA molecules, meaning each molecule approximated one T cell. The patient libraries were prepared and sequenced using the same protocol as the earlier healthy control dataset. Samples belonging to the same batch were prepared together, multiplexed and sequenced on a shared HiSeq lane. On the study's bioinformatics: MIGEC handled the raw barcoded reads, throwing out single-read molecular identifier groups before consensus assembly and CDR3 extraction. VDJtools was used for post-analysis of the clonotype tables, with diversity normalized by down-sampling every dataset to the smallest sample size. In repertoire overlap clustering, CDR3 amino acid sequences, but not nucleotide sequences, were matched to correct batch-related cross-sample contamination. TCRdb passed the public sequencing reads through fastp at Q25 and MiXCR, retaining productive beta sequences. Rows with one shared CDR3 protein collapse into an entry with the most common genes and DNA. TCRdb assigned the V and J calls; the authors' analysis was not used. For this sample the table gives 750,000 to 900,000 distinct CDR3 sequences, of which just over 45% were detected only once. Approximately 5% of the sample is in the top ten clones.

The rearrangement combines TRBV4-2 with TRBJ1-2; 7 central bases correspond to TRBD1. This clonotype was sampled from a girl between 10 and 17 years old with multiple sclerosis. Sequenced sample: blood. The DNA reads as follows: TGTGCCAGCAGTGCAGGGGGTAACTATGGCTACACCTTC. The translation is CASSAGGNYGYTF.